This T cell receptor beta chain derives from a study of T cell repertoires in cytomegalovirus infection. TCRdb analysed the reads with MiXCR anew, one entry per CDR3 protein. The sample includes hundreds of thousands of distinct CDR3 sequences, roughly 36% of them seen just once. Per germline, CDR1 SGHAT and CDR2 FQNNGV. Trimming shortened V by 7 bases and J by 0 bases, and 15 bases separated the two germline ends. The CDR3 runs 16 residues. Concerning this clonotype itself: Its matching antigen is unknown.

The receptor was isolated from a human donor in good health (CMV status not recorded). Some clones in this sample may be carry-over from other donors' samples. The sample here was cultured PBMCs, taken from culture after CMV antigen stimulation. This rearrangement joins TRBV11-2 to TRBJ2-2, with a possible D match to TRBD1 (6 bases). The CDR3 bases are TGTGCCAGCACCCCAAGGTGGGGGCCGAACACCGGGGAGCTGTTTTTT. As protein: CASTPRWGPNTGELFF.